The next 23 T cell receptor delta chains were all read from a single sample in a study of gamma-delta chains in newborns, infants, children. TCRdb re-called clones from the reads via CATT. This table has approximately 3,000 delta-chain clones, about 10% appearing once. Sample: blood. The receptors come from a child who was a newborn, infant or young child, either healthy, febrile or measles-vaccinated (not recorded which).

The J gene was reported as TRDJ2; the V gene went uncalled; the table's D call of TRDD3 was not tested on the DNA. There are 14 residues in the CDR3. The CDR3 sequence: CATGGCHLTSPLFF. As DNA, the CDR3 is TGTGCCACCGGGGGATGCCATTTGACATCCCCACTCTTCTTT.

There are a few counts of this clone. A read error is likely here: a far larger clone is one base away. The chain has TRDV2 and TRDJ2, with TRDD3 identical over 13 bases. This CDR3 has 15 amino acids. Germline values: CDR1 GEAIGNYY, CDR2 EKD. V trimming: 3 bases; J trimming: 9 bases; junction bases outside the gene matches: 6. CDR3 in amino acids: CACDVLGDTGTQLFF. CDR3 nucleotide sequence: TGTGCCTGTGACGTACTGGGGGATACGGGAACACAACTCTTCTTT.

This clone was found a few times. The chain combines TRDV1 with TRDJ3; 9 bases agree with TRDD3. The trim removed 5 bases at V and 0 bases at J, leaving 5 bases unmatched. This CDR3 is built from 18 residues. Germline V gene lookup returns CDR1 TSWWSYY and CDR2 QGS. In DNA, the CDR3 is TGTGCTCTTGGGAACAGGGGGATACCCTCCTGGGACACCCGACAGATGTTTTTC. The encoded protein is CALGNRGIPSWDTRQMFF.

This clone is categorized as large (0.1 to 1%). Other DNA sequences in this specimen translate into the identical CDR3. The DNA of the CDR3 is TGTGCCTGTGACACCGTGGACTGGGGGAAAGTCACCCGACAGATGTTTTTC. Its protein is CACDTVDWGKVTRQMFF. V and J are TRDV2 and TRDJ3, with 9 nucleotides matching TRDD3. The length of the CDR3 is 17 residues. V lost 0 bases, J lost 9 bases, and 8 bases stayed unmatched. CDR1 is GEAIGNYY and CDR2 is EKD in the germline V gene.

This clone is labeled medium-sized. The J gene is TRDJ3, the V gene TRDV2, with 8 bases fitting TRDD3. J was trimmed by 0 bases and V by 1 base; bases with no gene match: 10. Per the germline V gene, CDR1 is GEAIGNYY and CDR2 is EKD. The CDR3 is 20 residues long. The CDR3 DNA reads TGTGCCTGTGACACTGGGGGATCCCCTCTCAGCTCCTGGGACACCCGACAGATGTTTTTC. Amino acid sequence: CACDTGGSPLSSWDTRQMFF.

Worth noting for this clone: The sample carries other DNA sequences with the same CDR3. The rearrangement uses TRDV2 and TRDJ3, with 9 bases fitting TRDD3. This CDR3 is built from 19 residues. Germline V gives CDR1 GEAIGNYY, CDR2 EKD. The V and J ends lost 3 bases and 0 bases, in that order; junction bases with no gene match: 8. CDR3 sequence reads: CACDVLGDTDSWDTRQMFF. CDR3 coding DNA: TGTGCCTGTGACGTACTGGGGGACACGGACTCCTGGGACACCCGACAGATGTTTTTC.

On this clone: A much larger clone lies a single base off, so this may be a read error. This sample also contains other DNA sequences that code for the same CDR3. This chain connects TRDV2 to TRDJ3, with 9 bases fitting TRDD3. The germline gives CDR1 GEAIGNYY, CDR2 EKD. The CDR3 totals 20 residues. After removal of 1 base from V and 0 bases from J, the junction contained 9 bases not matched to a gene. The CDR3 is CACDTVLGDLSSWDTRQMFF. The CDR3 DNA is TGTGCCTGTGACACTGTACTGGGGGACCTTAGCTCCTGGGACACCCGACAGATGTTTTTC.

This clone is termed large. This specimen includes other DNA sequences encoding the same CDR3. The V and J genes are TRDV2 and TRDJ3; no clear D gene. Looked up from germline, CDR1 is GEAIGNYY and CDR2 is EKD. V shed 1 base and J shed 4 bases, with 1 base lying between them. The CDR3 runs 13 residues. CDR3 DNA sequence: TGTGCCTGTGACACGTGGGACACCCGACAGATGTTTTTC. Its translation: CACDTWDTRQMFF.

This clone was seen a handful of times. Just one base apart from a much larger clone, this may be a read error. The chain combines TRDV2 with TRDJ3, with TRDD3 identical over 10 bases. Germline V lookup: CDR1 GEAIGNYY, CDR2 EKD. The CDR3 sequence is 21 residues long. CDR3 sequence: CACDPVVGDTSRSWDTRQTFF. CDR3 nucleotides: TGTGCCTGTGACCCCGTGGTGGGGGATACTTCCCGCTCCTGGGACACCCGACAGACGTTTTTC.

As to this clone: TCRdb records a much larger clone's protein for this DNA, with a difference at residue 11 that likely arises from a read error; the protein given is the translation of the DNA. The gene calls are TRDV2 and TRDJ2; TRDD3 aligns across 8 bases. This CDR3 comprises 16 residues. Germline loops: CDR1 GEAIGNYY, CDR2 EKD. The CDR3 DNA sequence: TGTGCCTGTGACACCGTGGGGGATCATTTGGCAGCACAACTCTTCTTT. It specifies CACDTVGDHLAAQLFF.

CDR3 DNA: TGTGCCTGTGACACACTGGGGGAGAGCTCCTGGGACACCCGACAGATGTTTTTC. Translated: CACDTLGESSWDTRQMFF. J is TRDJ3 and V is TRDV2; 9 bases agree with TRDD3. There are 18 residues in the CDR3. Per germline, CDR1 GEAIGNYY and CDR2 EKD. The V gene end was trimmed by 1 base and the J gene end by 0 bases; junction bases not matched to a gene: 3.

This clone is categorized as medium-sized. Within the sample, other DNA sequences also encode this same CDR3. The chain couples TRDV2 to TRDJ1; D possibly corresponds to TRDD3 (5 bases). The ends were cut back, 0 bases at V and 4 bases at J, with 8 bases in the middle. Germline V gives CDR1 GEAIGNYY, CDR2 EKD. CDR3 length equals 13 residues. CDR3 sequence (DNA): TGTGCCTGTGACACCGGGGGCCTCGATAAACTCATCTTT. The encoded protein is CACDTGGLDKLIF.

Judged by abundance, this clone is medium-sized (0.01 to 0.1%). The V call is TRDV2, the J call TRDJ3; TRDD3 matches at 9 bases. Unmatched junction bases numbered 2, after V lost 3 bases and J lost 0 bases. Germline CDR1 is GEAIGNYY and CDR2 is EKD. The CDR3 contains 17 residues. Here the CDR3 reads CACDVLGDSWDTRQMFF. Written as DNA, the CDR3 is TGTGCCTGTGACGTACTGGGGGACTCCTGGGACACCCGACAGATGTTTTTC.

This sequence joins TRDV1 and TRDJ2, with D possibly being TRDD2 or TRDD3 (8 bases each). The CDR3 runs 16 residues. V lost 4 bases and J 6 bases, leaving 18 bases between the germline ends. Looked up from germline, CDR1 is TSWWSYY and CDR2 is QGS. CDR3 coding DNA: TGTGCTCTTGGGGGCTTCCTACGGGATACGCCAGCACAACTCTTCTTT. Protein product: CALGGFLRDTPAQLFF.

In its sample, this clone was seen a few times. A read error is possible here, since a much larger clone lies one base away. The sample contains more than one DNA sequence encoding this CDR3. The CDR3 spells CACDTVLGDIWDTRQMFF. The CDR3 DNA reads TGTGCCTGTGACACCGTACTGGGAGATATTTGGGACACCCGACAGATGTTTTTC. This rearrangement joins TRDV2 to TRDJ3, with a weak D call TRDD3 (6 bases). The germline gives CDR1 GEAIGNYY, CDR2 EKD. The V end lost 0 bases, the J end lost 4 bases, and 15 bases lay between the germline ends. This CDR3 is 18 amino acids long.

In its sample, this clone ranks as large. The chain recombines TRDV2 with TRDJ3; 10 bases map to TRDD3. V was clipped by 3 bases and J by 0 bases; unmatched bases: 4. Germline loops: CDR1 GEAIGNYY, CDR2 EKD. The CDR3 loop spans 18 amino acids. The CDR3 is CACDGGYASSWDTRQMFF. The CDR3 nucleotides read TGTGCCTGTGACGGGGGATACGCGAGCTCCTGGGACACCCGACAGATGTTTTTC.

By frequency in the sample, this clone is medium-sized. The CDR3 DNA reads as TGTGCCTGTGACACCGTGGGGGATACGGACACCCGACAGATGTTTTTC. As protein: CACDTVGDTDTRQMFF. The chain carries TRDV2 and TRDJ3, with 10 bases lining up with TRDD3. The length of the CDR3 is 16 residues. Germline trimming cut 0 bases from V and 6 bases from J; bases unmatched to any gene: 1. The V gene's germline CDR1 is GEAIGNYY and CDR2 EKD.

A word on this clone: This likely came from a read error, as a far larger clone is one base away. This sequence joins TRDV2 and TRDJ3, with D possibly being TRDD3 (6 bases). The V gene's germline CDR1 is GEAIGNYY and CDR2 EKD. The CDR3 extends over 15 amino acids. In DNA form, the CDR3 reads TGTTCCTGTGACACGGGATACTGGGACACCCGACAGATGTTTTTC. Translation gives CSCDTGYWDTRQMFF.

In regard to this clone: One junction end does not reproduce the germline sequence, and a read error may be involved. The CDR3 region is CACGPLGDFSWDTRQMFF. The CDR3 bases are TGTGCCTGTGGCCCACTGGGGGACTTCTCCTGGGACACCCGGCAGATGTTTTTC. The chain links TRDV2 to TRDJ3, with 9 positions matching TRDD3. CDR1 and CDR2 (germline): GEAIGNYY, EKD. This CDR3 has 18 residues.

This clone occurred a few times. A read error is the likely source, as a far larger clone sits one nucleotide away. The rearrangement joins TRDV2 to TRDJ3; 11 positions match TRDD3. This CDR3 is built from 18 residues. Germline assignment: CDR1 GEAIGNYY and CDR2 EKD. CDR3 DNA: TGTGCCTGTGACACCGCTGGGGGATACTCCTGGGACACCCGACAGACGTTTTTC. Its protein is CACDTAGGYSWDTRQTFF.

Sample share makes this clone medium-sized. Other DNA sequences in this specimen translate into the identical CDR3. The chain is built from TRDV2 and TRDJ2; 10 bases align to TRDD3. This CDR3 is built from 14 residues. Germline lookup yields CDR1 GEAIGNYY and CDR2 EKD. J gave up 5 bases and V 4 bases, and 3 bases lay outside the gene matches. CDR3 in amino acids: CACDVLGDTAQLFF. The CDR3 nucleotides read TGTGCCTGTGATGTACTGGGGGATACAGCACAACTCTTCTTT.

With regard to this clone: A much larger clone lies one base from this, so it may be a read error. This same CDR3 is encoded by further DNA sequences in the sample. The CDR3 bases are TGTGCCTGTGACACTCTGGGGGCTACCTGGGACACCCGTCAGATGTTTTTC. Its protein product is CACDTLGATWDTRQMFF. The rearrangement joins TRDV2 to TRDJ3; 7 bases line up with TRDD3. The CDR3 is 17 residues long. Germline loops: CDR1 GEAIGNYY, CDR2 EKD.

About this clone: This may arise from a read error, as a much more abundant clone is one base away. The chain employs TRDV2 and TRDJ3; 8 nucleotides match TRDD3. TCRdb records no J gene; here it was assigned by comparing the DNA to germline. The CDR3 length is 19 residues. CDR1 GEAIGNYY and CDR2 EKD come from the germline V gene. Trimming cost V 0 bases and J 5 bases; bases outside gene matches: 11. CDR3 loop: CACDTVTGGTPRDTRQMFF. The CDR3 DNA is TGTGCCTGTGACACCGTTACTGGGGGTACCCCCCGGGACACCCGACAGATGTTTTTC.